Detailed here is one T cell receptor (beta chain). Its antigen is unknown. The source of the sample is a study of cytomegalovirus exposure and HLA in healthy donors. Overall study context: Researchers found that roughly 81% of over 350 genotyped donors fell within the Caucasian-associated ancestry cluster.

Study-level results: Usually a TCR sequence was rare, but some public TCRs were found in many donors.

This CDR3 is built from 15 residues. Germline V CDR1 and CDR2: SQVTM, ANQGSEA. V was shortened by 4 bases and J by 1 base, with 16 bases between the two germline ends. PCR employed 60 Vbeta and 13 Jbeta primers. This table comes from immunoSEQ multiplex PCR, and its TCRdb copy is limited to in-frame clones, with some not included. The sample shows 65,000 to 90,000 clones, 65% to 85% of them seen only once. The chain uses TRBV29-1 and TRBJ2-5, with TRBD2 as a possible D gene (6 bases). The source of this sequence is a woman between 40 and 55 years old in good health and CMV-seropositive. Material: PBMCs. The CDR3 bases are TGCAGCGTTGGGGGGGAAGGGGTGGTCCAAGAGACCCAGTACTTC. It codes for CSVGGEGVVQETQYF.